This record covers a single T cell receptor beta chain. The V gene's germline CDR1 is MNHEY and CDR2 SMNVEV (reference sequence). The CDR3 is 13 amino acids. Trimming removed 10 bases from V and 0 bases from J; junction bases left unmatched: 5. A J-beta primer mix and a sample-barcoded 5' primer were used in a second PCR of roughly 6 to 11 cycles. In TCRdb, the 5' RACE reads were re-called with MiXCR into one record per CDR3 protein. The sample yields nearly 800,000 distinct CDR3 sequences, around 50% seen once. These data belong to a study of blood T cells in healthy people across ages. The sequenced sample was blood. This rearrangement joins TRBV27 to TRBJ2-7; 8 bases align to TRBD1. This sequence was found in a man aged 35 to 55 in good health. The DNA of the CDR3 is TGTGCCACCAGGGGGCTAAGCTCCTACGAGCAGTACTTC. Translated, it gives CATRGLSSYEQYF.